These 14 T cell receptor beta chains were sequenced from one sample in a study of human T cells and chemical hapten exposure (dated by TCRdb to the early 2020s). The label giving this sample's time point can be read as: patch test 2, 6 weeks after DPC sensitization. The intended sense of this specimen's treatment or condition label: therapeutic diphenylcyclopropenone sensitization with weekly scalp DPC. The library was prepared using RACE. TCRdb lists the instrument as NextSeq 500. The raw public data were reprocessed by TCRdb itself: fastp quality trimming at Q25, MiXCR clonotype calling, in-frame beta chains only. One record per CDR3 amino acid sequence lists the most common genes and DNA. In all, the sample holds around 360,000 distinct CDR3 sequences, and about 6% of those were seen once. Around 6% of the sample is taken by the ten largest. The sequenced sample was whole blood, obtained in connection with sensitization to the hapten diphenylcyclopropenone (DPC). The receptor source for this set is a woman between 18 and 29 years old with alopecia areata. Some clones in this sample may be carry-over from other donors' samples.

This clonotype was picked up a small number of times. The chain employs TRBV5-4 and TRBJ1-6; no clear D. V gave up 1 base and J gave up 9 bases, with 11 bases separating them. The germline V gene has CDR1 SGHNT and CDR2 YYREEE (reference sequence). CDR3 size: 14 residues. CDR3: CASSLSHTGSPLHF. The CDR3 DNA reads as TGTGCCAGCAGCTTGTCTCATACGGGTTCACCCCTCCACTTT. Supplemented by reference TRBV5-4 and TRBJ1-6, the full variable domain reads ETGVTQSPTHLIKTRGQQVTLRCSSQSGHNTVSWYQQALGQGPQFIFQYYREEENGRGNFPPRFSGLQFPNYSSELNVNALELDDSALYLCASSLSHTGSPLHFGNGTRLTVT.

This clonotype appeared many times. The rearrangement joins TRBV12-3 or TRBV12-4 to TRBJ1-2; D might be TRBD1 (6 bases). Between the trimmed V and J ends, which lost 5 bases and 8 bases, there was a span of 24 bases. The CDR3 sequence is 16 residues long. CDR3: CASSHISPGTTGGYTF. The CDR3 coding sequence is TGTGCCAGCAGTCACATCTCCCCCGGGACAACGGGGGGCTACACCTTC.

This clonotype was seen a handful of times. The V call is TRBV7-9, the J call TRBJ1-4; D is possibly TRBD1 (6 bases). The CDR3 contains 13 residues. The V and J ends lost 5 bases and 8 bases respectively, with 12 bases between them. Germline V gene data show CDR1 as SEHNR and CDR2 as FQNEAQ (reference sequence). CDR3 DNA: TGTGCCAGCAGCGCTCAAGGGGGGGAAAAACTGTTTTTT. Translating it yields CASSAQGGEKLFF.

This clonotype has a handful of counts. This sequence joins TRBV13 and TRBJ2-1, with 8 bases that match TRBD2. CDR3 size: 18 residues. V lost 1 base, J lost 3 bases, and 11 bases stayed unmatched. In germline, CDR1 is PRHDT, CDR2 FYEKMQ (reference sequence). The DNA for the CDR3 is TGTGCCAGCAGCTTAGTGTCGGAGACTAGCGAAATCTACAATGAGCAGTTCTTC. Translated: CASSLVSETSEIYNEQFF.

The chain joins TRBV24-1 to TRBJ2-2; TRBD1 aligns across 8 bases. From germline, CDR1 is KGHDR and CDR2 SFDVKD. V was pared by 4 bases and J by 0 bases, with 6 bases of the junction left unmatched. The CDR3 is 17 amino acids. The CDR3 region has the DNA TGTGCCACCAGTGACCGGATGACAGGGGCGAACACCGGGGAGCTGTTTTTT. Encoded protein: CATSDRMTGANTGELFF.

The sample holds many counts of this clonotype. The chain is built from TRBV4-1 and TRBJ1-1, with D perhaps TRBD1 (6 bases). Trimming left V 0 bases short and J 8 bases short, with 16 bases between. The CDR3 has 15 amino acids. Germline V gene data show CDR1 as MGHRA and CDR2 as YSYEKL. The CDR3: CASSQDGDRSLEAFF. CDR3 sequence (DNA): TGCGCCAGCAGCCAAGATGGTGACAGGAGCTTGGAAGCTTTCTTT.

This chain connects TRBV6-5 to TRBJ1-1; a possible D gene is TRBD1 (6 bases). Trimming pared 4 bases from V and 5 bases from J, leaving 23 bases between. The length of the CDR3 is 17 residues. The V gene's germline CDR1 is MNHEY and CDR2 SVGAGI. The CDR3 DNA reads TGTGCCAGCAGTTCCGATTTGGATACCAGCAGGGGTACTGAAGCTTTCTTT. Translated: CASSSDLDTSRGTEAFF.

The rearrangement links TRBV5-1 to TRBJ2-5, with D uncertain. Per germline, CDR1 SGHRS and CDR2 YFSETQ. The CDR3 has 13 residues. V was trimmed by 3 bases and J by 2 bases, leaving 8 bases between them. CDR3 residues: CASSWGLQETQYF. Here the CDR3 DNA reads TGCGCCAGCAGCTGGGGTTTACAAGAGACCCAGTACTTC. Supplemented by reference TRBV5-1 and TRBJ2-5, the full variable domain reads KAGVTQTPRYLIKTRGQQVTLSCSPISGHRSVSWYQQTPGQGLQFLFEYFSETQRNKGNFPGRFSGRQFSNSRSEMNVSTLELGDSALYLCASSWGLQETQYFGPGTRLLVL.

The rearrangement links TRBV29-1 to TRBJ1-2, with TRBD1 matching 8 bases. Germline V lookup: CDR1 SQVTM, CDR2 ANQGSEA. With V trimmed by 7 bases and J by 6 bases, 4 bases remained unmatched. The CDR3 runs to 11 residues. The CDR3 protein is CSAGQEDGYTF. For the CDR3, the DNA is TGCAGCGCGGGACAGGAGGATGGCTACACCTTC.

The rearrangement joins TRBV28 to TRBJ1-2, with D unclear. This CDR3 region has 13 residues. V was trimmed by 5 bases and J by 8 bases, leaving 15 bases between them. The germline V gene has CDR1 MDHEN and CDR2 SYDVKM. The CDR3 coding sequence is TGTGCCAGCAGTGTCGGGATCGAAATCGGCTACACCTTC. This translates into CASSVGIEIGYTF.

This clonotype came up a few times. V and J are TRBV19 and TRBJ1-5, with D unclear. This CDR3 contains 14 residues. Germline V CDR1 and CDR2: LNHDA, SQIVND (reference sequence). V shed 5 bases and J shed 5 bases, with 13 bases lying between them. DNA of the CDR3: TGTGCCAGTAGTGAGGGCAGGTCTTATCAGCCCCAGCATTTT. Protein: CASSEGRSYQPQHF.

This clonotype was observed a handful of times. The V gene is TRBV28, the J gene TRBJ2-3, with 10 bases identical to TRBD1. Germline CDR1 and CDR2: MDHEN and SYDVKM. This CDR3 is built from 16 residues. V trimming: 6 bases; J trimming: 6 bases; junction bases outside the gene matches: 12. The CDR3 DNA reads TGTGCCAGCAGCTCTCTCTCCGGGACAGGGGTTGATACGCAGTATTTT. This gives the protein CASSSLSGTGVDTQYF.

This clonotype was recorded a few times. The germline gene is not matched at one end of the junction; a read error may be the cause. The V and J genes are TRBV7-9 and TRBJ1-2; 10 nucleotides line up with TRBD1. The germline CDR1 and CDR2 sequences are SEHNR and FQNEAQ (reference sequence). The CDR3 spans 12 residues. The CDR3 reads CASSSDGDRGGF. The CDR3 nucleotides are TGTGCCAGCAGCTCAGACGGGGACAGGGGAGGCTTC.

This clonotype appeared many times. One junction end disagrees with the germline gene, perhaps due to a read error. The chain has TRBV7-2 and TRBJ2-6, with D possibly being TRBD1 (6 bases). Germline V lookup: CDR1 SGHTA, CDR2 FQGNSA. CDR3 size: 15 residues. CDR3 residues: CASSLGGSGANVLTF. The CDR3 bases are TGTGCCAGCAGTTTAGGGGGAAGTGGGGCCAACGTCCTGACTTTC.